Below, 21 T cell receptor beta chains from the same sample are listed, as sequenced in a study of CD8 T cells in Susac syndrome (dated by TCRdb to about 2019). The receptor library was made with the immunoSEQ multiplex PCR assay. RNA was extracted using the RNeasy kit, and roughly 0.5 to 1 ug of the RNA was reverse transcribed with random hexamers. TCRdb cleaned the public reads at Q25 with fastp, built clones with MiXCR and kept in-frame beta chains. Duplicate CDR3 protein sequences are folded into a single record with the most common DNA and genes. In this sample the table shows about 85,000 distinct CDR3 sequences, over 90% of which occur a single time. Roughly 0.24% of the sample lies in the top ten. The sequenced material came from CD8+ T cells from PBMCs. The receptors stem from a human donor in good health.

V is TRBV19 and J is TRBJ1-5; tentatively, D is TRBD1 (5 bases). This CDR3 has 18 residues. Germline CDR1 is LNHDA and CDR2 is SQIVND (reference sequence). Trimming removed 3 bases from V and 7 bases from J, with 25 bases in between. CDR3 bases: TGTGCCAGTAGTATTCCTCCCGTGGCGAGGGGCGCAGGGCAGCCCCAGCATTTT. This translates into CASSIPPVARGAGQPQHF.

The CDR3 nucleotides are TGCGCCAGCAGCCAAGAGGCGACAGGGGTCTCCTACGAGCAGTACTTC. Translated: CASSQEATGVSYEQYF. J is TRBJ2-7 and V is TRBV4-3; 8 nucleotides align to TRBD1. Germline V lookup: CDR1 LGHNA, CDR2 YSLEER. This CDR3 comprises 16 residues. The ends lost 0 bases at V and 0 bases at J; junction bases unmatched: 4.

CDR3 residues: CASSLAGPFQPQHF. The CDR3 DNA sequence: TGTGCCAGCAGTTTAGCAGGGCCGTTTCAGCCCCAGCATTTT. The J gene is TRBJ1-5, the V gene TRBV12-3 or TRBV12-4; D remains unclear. Trimming removed 0 bases from V and 6 bases from J, with 9 bases in between. This CDR3 region has 14 residues.

The chain employs TRBV4-3 and TRBJ2-1; D ambiguous. Trimming took 1 base from V and 5 from J, leaving 6 bases between them. Germline lookup yields CDR1 LGHNA and CDR2 YSLEER. There are 13 residues in the CDR3. CDR3 in DNA: TGCGCCAGCAGCCAAGTCCTTGACAATGAGCAGTTCTTC. The encoded protein is CASSQVLDNEQFF.

V is TRBV6-5 and J is TRBJ2-1, with 10 positions matching TRBD2. The CDR3 spans 12 residues. V shed 10 bases, J shed 7 bases, and the junction held 4 bases outside the gene matches. The V gene's germline CDR1 is MNHEY and CDR2 SVGAGI. The CDR3 coding sequence is TGTGCCACCAGGACTAGCGGAAATGAGCAGTTCTTC. It translates to CATRTSGNEQFF.

The genes are TRBV20-1 and TRBJ2-1, with D unclear. The CDR3 is 12 residues long. The germline CDR1 and CDR2 sequences are DFQATT and SNEGSKA (reference sequence). Between the trimmed V and J ends, which lost 0 bases and 9 bases, there was a span of 9 bases. CDR3 nucleotides: TGCAGTGCTAGAGATCAGAGTGTTGAGCAGTTCTTC. Encoded protein: CSARDQSVEQFF.

The chain carries TRBV9 and TRBJ2-3; D is possibly TRBD2 (5 bases). The germline gives CDR1 SGDLS, CDR2 YYNGEE. V shed 4 bases and J shed 1 base, with 16 bases lying between them. The length of the CDR3 is 16 residues. The CDR3 DNA sequence: TGTGCCAGCAGCCCCGAGAGGGCCGTTGGCACAGATACGCAGTATTTT. Protein: CASSPERAVGTDTQYF.

The rearrangement joins TRBV4-3 to TRBJ2-7; TRBD1 matches 7 bases. The V gene end was trimmed by 6 bases and the J gene end by 2 bases; junction bases not matched to a gene: 7. The germline gives CDR1 LGHNA, CDR2 YSLEER. The CDR3 has 14 residues. The CDR3 sequence is CASSPGTETYEQYF. The DNA of the CDR3 is TGCGCCAGCAGTCCCGGGACAGAGACCTACGAGCAGTACTTC.

The rearrangement links TRBV4-3 to TRBJ2-7; D unresolved. Germline lookup yields CDR1 LGHNA and CDR2 YSLEER. Trimming pared 0 bases from V and 5 bases from J, leaving 8 bases between. The CDR3 is 13 amino acids. CDR3 DNA: TGCGCCAGCAGCCAAGATGGCGGTAACGAGCAGTACTTC. Protein product: CASSQDGGNEQYF.

The chain has TRBV20-1 and TRBJ1-2, with 11 nucleotides matching TRBD1. The CDR3 spans 12 residues. V lost 6 bases to trimming and J lost 7 bases; unmatched junction nucleotides: 4. CDR1 is DFQATT and CDR2 is SNEGSKA in the germline V gene (reference sequence). The chain's CDR3 is CSARTGGGGYTF. The CDR3 DNA reads TGCAGTGCAAGGACAGGGGGCGGTGGCTACACCTTC.

The CDR3 coding sequence is TGTGCCAGTAGTAGGGCCCCTGACAGGGGGCCCAAAAACATTCAGTACTTC. It codes for CASSRAPDRGPKNIQYF. The chain couples TRBV19 to TRBJ2-4; 10 nucleotides align to TRBD1. This CDR3 region has 17 residues. Per the germline V gene, CDR1 is LNHDA and CDR2 is SQIVND (reference sequence). V lost 4 bases, J lost 2 bases, and 8 bases stayed unmatched. Complete variable domain (other parts from reference TRBV19 and TRBJ2-4): DGGITQSPKYLFRKEGQNVTLSCEQNLNHDAMYWYRQDPGQGLRLIYYSQIVNDFQKGDIAEGYSVSREKKESFPLTVTSAQKNPTAFYLCASSRAPDRGPKNIQYFGAGTRLSVL.

The chain recombines TRBV6-2 or TRBV6-3 with TRBJ2-1; 8 bases align to TRBD2. The CDR3 loop spans 18 amino acids. The V and J ends lost 2 bases and 4 bases, in that order; junction bases with no gene match: 13. In germline, CDR1 is MNHEY, CDR2 SVGEGT. CDR3 sequence: CASSYGRRRGGTYNEQFF. The CDR3 nucleotides read TGTGCCAGCAGTTACGGAAGGAGACGGGGGGGCACGTACAATGAGCAGTTCTTC.

This chain connects TRBV3-1 to TRBJ2-5; 11 bases fit TRBD2. CDR1 LGHDT and CDR2 YNNKEL come from the germline V gene (reference sequence). Trimming cost V 4 bases and J 4 bases; bases outside gene matches: 11. The CDR3 is 17 residues long. CDR3 sequence reads: CASSRLLAGEGGETQYF. CDR3 nucleotide sequence: TGTGCCAGCAGCCGCTTACTAGCGGGAGAAGGTGGAGAGACCCAGTACTTC.

The CDR3: CASSLTHPNTEAFF. The DNA of the CDR3 is TGTGCCAGCAGCTTAACACACCCGAACACTGAAGCTTTCTTT. The chain links TRBV7-2 to TRBJ1-1; D is unresolved. Germline CDR1 SGHTA, CDR2 FQGNSA. The CDR3 extends over 14 amino acids. V lost 2 bases to trimming and J lost 1 base, with 8 bases between them.

V gene TRBV27 combines with J gene TRBJ2-2; no firm D call. CDR3 length equals 12 residues. V was clipped by 6 bases and J by 7 bases, with 9 bases between them. Per germline, CDR1 MNHEY and CDR2 SMNVEV (reference sequence). CDR3 residues: CASSLPYGELFF. The CDR3 DNA reads as TGTGCCAGCAGCCTCCCCTACGGGGAGCTGTTTTTT.

The chain combines TRBV29-1 with TRBJ2-3, with TRBD2 matching 10 bases. This CDR3 is built from 16 residues. The V segment lost 6 bases and the J segment 0 bases; nucleotides outside the gene matches: 9. CDR1 is SQVTM and CDR2 is ANQGSEA in the germline V gene. The CDR3 region is CSVDRTSGPSTDTQYF. CDR3 DNA: TGCAGCGTGGATAGGACTAGCGGACCAAGCACAGATACGCAGTATTTT.

This clonotype turned up a few times. The rearrangement uses TRBV9 and TRBJ2-7; 8 nucleotides line up with TRBD1. Germline V lookup: CDR1 SGDLS, CDR2 YYNGEE. This CDR3 has 14 amino acids. With 2 bases clipped from V and 4 bases from J, the junction kept 5 bases outside the gene matches. CDR3 bases: TGTGCCAGCAGCGTTGGGACAGGTTGGTACGAGCAGTACTTC. Its protein product is CASSVGTGWYEQYF.

The rearrangement joins TRBV27 to TRBJ2-2; D ambiguous. This CDR3 is built from 18 residues. V shed 0 bases and J shed 6 bases, with 20 bases lying between them. Per germline, CDR1 MNHEY and CDR2 SMNVEV (reference sequence). CDR3 sequence (DNA): TGTGCCAGCAGTTTATCTCCCTCGACGATGGCCCGGTCCGGGGAGCTGTTTTTT. This sequence encodes CASSLSPSTMARSGELFF.

The genes are TRBV14 and TRBJ2-1; the match to TRBD2 covers 11 bases. The CDR3 has 18 amino acids. The trim removed 0 bases at V and 4 bases at J, leaving 8 bases unmatched. In germline, CDR1 is SGHDN, CDR2 FVKESK. The CDR3 nucleotides read TGTGCCAGCAGCCAAGAAGGTTTGGGACTAGCGGTGTACAATGAGCAGTTCTTC. Protein product: CASSQEGLGLAVYNEQFF.

The chain combines TRBV20-1 with TRBJ2-5; 7 bases fit TRBD2. With V trimmed by 3 bases and J by 4 bases, 2 bases remained unmatched. The CDR3 is 12 amino acids. Germline CDR1 is DFQATT and CDR2 is SNEGSKA (reference sequence). CDR3 amino acids: CSARSGGETQYF. The CDR3 bases are TGCAGTGCTAGGTCGGGAGGAGAGACCCAGTACTTC.

This chain connects TRBV28 to TRBJ2-1; 9 bases match TRBD2. This CDR3 region has 19 residues. Trimming at V came to 2 bases and at J to 7 bases, leaving 18 bases not matched to a gene. CDR1 MDHEN and CDR2 SYDVKM come from the germline V gene. DNA for the CDR3: TGTGCCAGCAGTTTAGGATTTACTAGCGGGCCTTCCCGGAGAAATGAGCAGTTCTTC. Amino acids: CASSLGFTSGPSRRNEQFF.